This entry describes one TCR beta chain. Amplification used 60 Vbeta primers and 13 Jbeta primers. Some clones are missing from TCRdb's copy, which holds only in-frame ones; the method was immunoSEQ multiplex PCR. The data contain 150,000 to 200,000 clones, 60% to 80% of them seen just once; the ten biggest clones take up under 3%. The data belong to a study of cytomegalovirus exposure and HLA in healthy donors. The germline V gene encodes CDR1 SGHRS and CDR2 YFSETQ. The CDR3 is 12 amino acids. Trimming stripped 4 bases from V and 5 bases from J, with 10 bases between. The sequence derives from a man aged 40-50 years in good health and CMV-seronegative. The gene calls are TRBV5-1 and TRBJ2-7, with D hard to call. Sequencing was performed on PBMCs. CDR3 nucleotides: TGCGCCAGCAGCCCTACCGCCCACGAGCAGTACTTC. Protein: CASSPTAHEQYF.